Listed here are 27 T cell receptor beta chains from one sample, sequenced in a study of technical replicates of blood from several donors. Produced via immunoSEQ multiplex PCR; TCRdb's table is partial and in-frame only. The sample consists of tens of thousands of clones, more than 85% of them appearing once. The material sequenced was PBMCs. The receptors derive from a human donor in good health. Some clones in this sample may be carry-over from other donors' samples.

This chain uses TRBV5-1 with TRBJ2-1; TRBD2 aligns across 7 bases. V lost 4 bases to trimming and J lost 3 bases; unmatched junction nucleotides: 4. Germline CDR1 is SGHRS and CDR2 is YFSETQ. The CDR3 extends over 14 amino acids. This CDR3 is CASSGIAGYNEQFF. The CDR3 DNA reads as TGCGCCAGCAGCGGAATAGCGGGCTACAATGAGCAGTTCTTC.

The rearrangement uses TRBV10-3 and TRBJ2-1; D possibly corresponds to TRBD2 (7 bases). The germline V and J ends were trimmed by 10 bases and 9 bases, with 22 bases remaining between them. Germline CDR1 is ENHRY and CDR2 is SYGVKD. The CDR3 length is 14 residues. The DNA of the CDR3 is TGTGCCACACTAAGCACGGCGGGGGCAGGTGAGCAGTTCTTC. This translates into CATLSTAGAGEQFF.

J is TRBJ2-5 and V is TRBV7-3; 8 bases match TRBD1. Trimming at V came to 5 bases and at J to 1 base, leaving 15 bases not matched to a gene. This CDR3 is 18 amino acids long. The germline CDR1 and CDR2 sequences are SGHTA and FQGTGA. The CDR3 DNA sequence: TGTGCCAGCAGCCGCGCTCTATTCAGGACAGGGACCCAAGAGACCCAGTACTTC. As protein: CASSRALFRTGTQETQYF. The whole variable domain, remainder taken from reference TRBV7-3 and TRBJ2-5, is GAGVSQTPSNKVTEKGKYVELRCDPISGHTALYWYRQSLGQGPEFLIYFQGTGAADDSGLPNDRFFAVRPEGSVSTLKIQRTERGDSAVYLCASSRALFRTGTQETQYFGPGTRLLVL.

The chain links TRBV6-5 to TRBJ2-5; no clear D gene. The V gene lost 6 bases and the J gene lost 7 bases, with 12 bases spanning the gap. Looked up from germline, CDR1 is MNHEY and CDR2 is SVGAGI. The CDR3 extends over 12 amino acids. The CDR3 nucleotides are TGTGCCAGCAGCAAATCTACTGGGACCCAGTACTTC. Translation: CASSKSTGTQYF.

The rearrangement uses TRBV18 and TRBJ1-2, with a possible D match to TRBD1 (6 bases). Trimming stripped 3 bases from V and 8 bases from J, with 16 bases between. The CDR3 consists of 14 residues. From germline, CDR1 is KGHSH and CDR2 LQKENI. Here the CDR3 DNA reads TGTGCCAGCTCACCCACCGGGCAGGGGAGCGGCTACACCTTC. This gives the protein CASSPTGQGSGYTF.

In nucleotides, the CDR3 is TGCGCCAGCAGCTTGGGGACAACAACTAATGAAAAACTGTTTTTT. It yields the protein CASSLGTTTNEKLFF. V is TRBV5-1 and J is TRBJ1-4; maybe TRBD1 (5 bases). This CDR3 has 15 amino acids. Per the germline V gene, CDR1 is SGHRS and CDR2 is YFSETQ. The germline V and J ends were trimmed by 0 bases and 0 bases, with 6 bases remaining between them.

Details on this clone: One end of the junction varies from germline; a read error may be responsible. V is TRBV7-6 and J is TRBJ2-1; TRBD2 agrees at 10 bases. Germline CDR1 is SGHVS and CDR2 is FNYEAQ. The CDR3 runs to 15 residues. CDR3 protein: CTSSLSGGAIPEQFF. CDR3 bases: TGTACCAGCAGCTTGAGCGGGGGGGCCATCCCTGAGCAGTTCTTC.

V gene TRBV10-3 combines with J gene TRBJ1-2; D unresolved. The CDR3 is 11 amino acids. The germline V and J ends were trimmed by 11 bases and 6 bases, with 13 bases remaining between them. In germline, CDR1 is ENHRY, CDR2 SYGVKD. The CDR3 is CASQSTDGYTF. CDR3 DNA: TGTGCCTCACAGTCTACTGATGGCTACACCTTC.

This clone showed up just once. The CDR3 sequence: CASSIDRRTEAFF. As DNA, the CDR3 is TGTGCCAGTAGTATAGATCGGAGGACTGAAGCTTTCTTT. V gene TRBV19 combines with J gene TRBJ1-1; D remains ambiguous. Trimming cost V 0 bases and J 5 bases, with 7 bases left between them. This CDR3 has 13 amino acids. Germline-derived CDR1 and CDR2 are LNHDA and SQIVND (reference sequence).

The chain has TRBV29-1 and TRBJ1-2; the D is unclear. Germline-derived CDR1 and CDR2 are SQVTM and ANQGSEA. This CDR3 contains 13 residues. With 4 bases removed from V and 8 bases from J, the gap between germline ends came to 17 bases. This CDR3 reads CSVGPEGVQGYTF. The CDR3 DNA follows: TGCAGCGTTGGGCCCGAGGGTGTTCAAGGCTACACCTTC.

This clone was counted a single time. This sequence joins TRBV7-9 and TRBJ1-4, with 9 bases that match TRBD1. This CDR3 contains 14 residues. Germline V lookup: CDR1 SEHNR, CDR2 FQNEAQ (reference sequence). V shed 5 bases and J 5 bases; nucleotides not matched to a gene: 3. In DNA, the CDR3 is TGTGCCAGCAGCCCCGGGACAGGGAATGAAAAACTGTTTTTT. Its protein product is CASSPGTGNEKLFF.

This clone was seen a single time. This chain uses TRBV7-9 with TRBJ2-7; TRBD1 is a possible D gene (7 bases). V was cut by 0 bases and J by 2 bases, with 11 bases left in between. Per the germline V gene, CDR1 is SEHNR and CDR2 is FQNEAQ (reference sequence). There are 15 residues in the CDR3. The CDR3 DNA sequence: TGTGCCAGCAGCTTAGCCGCGGGACAGACCTACGAGCAGTACTTC. Amino acid sequence: CASSLAAGQTYEQYF. The entire variable domain, with the rest obtained from reference TRBV7-9 and TRBJ2-7, is as follows: DTGVSQNPRHKITKRGQNVTFRCDPISEHNRLYWYRQTLGQGPEFLTYFQNEAQLEKSRLLSDRFSAERPKGSFSTLEIQRTEQGDSAMYLCASSLAAGQTYEQYFGPGTRLTVT.

The chain joins TRBV9 to TRBJ2-5; TRBD2 matches 7 bases. CDR1 is SGDLS, CDR2 YYNGEE, per germline. The CDR3 contains 15 residues. After removal of 0 bases from V and 3 bases from J, the junction contained 5 bases not matched to a gene. CDR3 loop: CASSVVASGKETQYF. The CDR3 nucleotides read TGTGCCAGCAGCGTAGTGGCTAGCGGAAAAGAGACCCAGTACTTC.

The chain employs TRBV27 and TRBJ2-1; D ambiguous. The germline gives CDR1 MNHEY, CDR2 SMNVEV (reference sequence). Trimming pared 5 bases from V and 5 bases from J, leaving 13 bases between. The CDR3 is made up of 14 amino acids. The CDR3 protein is CASSVYSLNNEQFF. DNA for the CDR3: TGTGCCAGCAGTGTCTACTCCCTCAACAATGAGCAGTTCTTC.

This clone was counted a single time. The genes are TRBV7-3 and TRBJ2-6; D unclear. CDR1 and CDR2 from the germline V gene are SGHTA and FQGTGA. V was clipped by 0 bases and J by 4 bases, with 10 bases between them. CDR3 length: 16 residues. The CDR3 sequence: CASSLTGPSGANVLTF. The DNA of the CDR3 is TGTGCCAGCAGCTTAACTGGCCCTTCGGGGGCCAACGTCCTGACTTTC.

This sequence joins TRBV5-4 and TRBJ1-4; D is unclear. Deletions cut 4 bases from V and 10 bases from J, with 11 bases between. The CDR3 contains 12 residues. In germline, CDR1 is SGHNT, CDR2 YYREEE (reference sequence). The DNA for the CDR3 is TGTGCCAGCAGCGACTACAGAGGAAAACTGTTTTTT. Its protein product is CASSDYRGKLFF.

The rearrangement joins TRBV5-6 to TRBJ1-1, with 11 bases aligning to TRBD1. Germline CDR1 reads SGHDT; CDR2 reads YYEEEE. The CDR3 runs 14 residues. Losses at the gene ends were 5 bases for V and 10 bases for J; bases not matched to a gene: 10. The CDR3 protein is CASSAGTGGLVAFF. CDR3 sequence (DNA): TGTGCCAGCAGTGCCGGGACAGGGGGTTTGGTAGCTTTCTTT.

This chain connects TRBV9 to TRBJ1-6, with D possibly being TRBD1 (6 bases). This CDR3 is built from 14 residues. Germline V gene lookup returns CDR1 SGDLS and CDR2 YYNGEE. V gave up 6 bases and J gave up 3 bases, with 10 bases separating them. The CDR3 reads CASNRGSYNSPLHF. The CDR3 coding sequence is TGTGCCAGCAATAGGGGGAGCTATAATTCACCCCTCCACTTT.

This clone was found a few times. The rearrangement links TRBV7-2 to TRBJ2-1; D may be TRBD2 (6 bases). From germline, CDR1 is SGHTA and CDR2 FQGNSA. Trimming shortened V by 4 bases and J by 5 bases, and 12 bases separated the two germline ends. The CDR3 is made up of 14 amino acids. As DNA, the CDR3 is TGTGCCAGCAGCTCAGGAGGGCTGAACAATGAGCAGTTCTTC. Residues: CASSSGGLNNEQFF.

This clone turned up a few times. This sequence joins TRBV5-6 and TRBJ1-1, with D uncertain. Germline V gene lookup returns CDR1 SGHDT and CDR2 YYEEEE. This CDR3 is 12 amino acids long. Trimming removed 1 base at V and 5 bases at J, with 6 bases between. This chain's CDR3 is CASSLSGTEAFF. Written as DNA, the CDR3 is TGTGCCAGCAGCTTGTCGGGGACTGAAGCTTTCTTT.

The chain links TRBV6-5 to TRBJ1-1; TRBD1 is a possible D gene (5 bases). Germline V gives CDR1 MNHEY, CDR2 SVGAGI. V lost 2 bases, J lost 6 bases, and 13 bases lay in between. The CDR3 runs to 14 residues. The CDR3 coding sequence is TGTGCCAGCAGTTACCGGCAGGGCATATCTGAAGCTTTCTTT. Its translation: CASSYRQGISEAFF.

This chain connects TRBV5-6 to TRBJ2-2; 8 bases align to TRBD1. This CDR3 has 16 residues. CDR1 SGHDT and CDR2 YYEEEE come from the germline V gene. Losses at the gene ends were 5 bases for V and 6 bases for J; bases not matched to a gene: 12. The DNA of the CDR3 is TGTGCCAGCAGAGGACAGGGCCGAGATTACTCCGGGGAGCTGTTTTTT. It yields the protein CASRGQGRDYSGELFF.

This chain joins TRBV7-2 and TRBJ2-7, with 13 bases fitting TRBD2. The germline V gene has CDR1 SGHTA and CDR2 FQGNSA. J lost 2 bases, V lost 4 bases, and 2 bases had no gene match. The CDR3 runs 15 residues. The CDR3 nucleotides read TGTGCCAGCAGCTGGACTAGCGGGAGTGCCTACGAGCAGTACTTC. Its translation: CASSWTSGSAYEQYF.

The chain has TRBV27 and TRBJ1-1; 9 bases are a match to TRBD1. Trimming took 6 bases from V and 5 from J; bases not matched to a gene: 7. Germline-derived CDR1 and CDR2 are MNHEY and SMNVEV (reference sequence). This CDR3 is 14 amino acids long. CDR3 nucleotides: TGTGCCAGCAGACTTAGACAGGGGGAAACTGAAGCTTTCTTT. It yields the protein CASRLRQGETEAFF.

This clone was observed a few times. The chain links TRBV25-1 to TRBJ1-1; no clear D. CDR3 length equals 13 residues. The germline V gene encodes CDR1 MGHDK and CDR2 SYGVNS. The germline V and J ends were trimmed by 2 bases and 1 base, with 5 bases remaining between them. This chain's CDR3 is CASSELWNTEAFF. CDR3 bases: TGTGCCAGCAGTGAACTGTGGAACACTGAAGCTTTCTTT. Full variable domain (missing parts from reference TRBV25-1 and TRBJ1-1): EADIYQTPRYLVIGTGKKITLECSQTMGHDKMYWYQQDPGMELHLIHYSYGVNSTEKGDLSSESTVSRIRTEHFPLTLESARPSHTSQYLCASSELWNTEAFFGQGTRLTVV.

This chain uses TRBV7-2 with TRBJ2-6; 9 nucleotides agree with TRBD1. CDR3 length: 19 residues. Germline V gene sequence: CDR1 SGHTA, CDR2 FQGNSA. V gave up 1 base and J gave up 3 bases; unmatched junction bases: 10. The CDR3 region is CASSLDPGQGIGGANVLTF. The CDR3 coding sequence is TGTGCCAGCAGCTTAGATCCAGGACAGGGGATTGGTGGGGCCAACGTCCTGACTTTC.

V usage is TRBV9 and J usage is TRBJ1-1; 7 bases align to TRBD1. Germline loops: CDR1 SGDLS, CDR2 YYNGEE. V shed 4 bases and J 3 bases; nucleotides not matched to a gene: 9. The CDR3 runs 15 residues. CDR3 residues: CASSQGQDRDTEAFF. The DNA for the CDR3 is TGTGCCAGCAGCCAAGGACAGGACCGTGACACTGAAGCTTTCTTT. Full variable domain (outside the CDR3, taken from reference TRBV9 and TRBJ1-1): DSGVTQTPKHLITATGQRVTLRCSPRSGDLSVYWYQQSLDQGLQFLIQYYNGEERAKGNILERFSAQQFPDLHSELNLSSLELGDSALYFCASSQGQDRDTEAFFGQGTRLTVV.